This T cell receptor beta chain was identified during a study of blood T cell repertoires in COVID-19. Across the study: Samples of COVID-19 (acute and convalescent) were obtained from the United States, Italy and Spain. PBMCs, B-cell-depleted T cells, or T cells provided the cDNA or gDNA that made up the material.

The assay was immunoSEQ multiplex PCR, and TCRdb's table has in-frame clones only and misses some. The sample has about 250,000 clones; more than 70% are singletons. Germline CDR1 and CDR2: MDHEN and SYDVKM. CDR3 length equals 14 residues. V dropped 5 bases and J dropped 5; count of bases not matched to a gene: 5. The chain carries TRBV28 and TRBJ2-7, with 11 bases fitting TRBD1. This TCR was recovered from a woman aged 40 to 55 who had recovered from COVID-19. The source material was peripheral blood. CDR3 region: CASSQPGQGDEQYF. Here the CDR3 DNA reads TGTGCCAGCAGTCAGCCGGGACAGGGGGACGAGCAGTACTTC.